These T cell receptor beta chains were read from a single sample in a study of spatial heterogeneity in lung cancer. TCRdb re-called the 5' RACE reads with MiXCR, one entry per CDR3 protein. The sample comprises 40,000 or so distinct CDR3 sequences, roughly 5.2% of which are singletons, and more than 20% rests with the top ten. The sample was PBMCs, taken at surgery. The receptors were gathered from a female donor with early-stage non-small cell lung cancer. Both conserved end residues are part of each CDR3. Fields, in order: clone size, V gene, D gene, J gene, CDR3 DNA, CDR3 protein. The D gene is left open where the match is weak. Clone size is stated in some rows and not others, as once, few, many or a class when expanded.

many	TRBV20-1	.	TRBJ1-5	TGCAGTGCTAGGGGTAAACTGGGAGGCAATCAGCCCCAGCATTTT	CSARGKLGGNQPQHF
many	TRBV29-1	TRBD1	TRBJ2-1	TGCAGCGCTACAGGGGCAGACTCCTACAATGAGCAGTTCTTC	CSATGADSYNEQFF
many	TRBV6-6	.	TRBJ1-1	TGTGCCAGCAGTTACCACGGACAGTTTGAAGCTTTCTTT	CASSYHGQFEAFF
few	TRBV12-5	.	TRBJ2-5	TGTGCTAGTGGTTTGACCGAGACCCAGTACTTC	CASGLTETQYF
few	TRBV3-1	TRBD1	TRBJ1-3	TGTGCCAGCAGCCTGCGATCAGGGACAGGGGTTACTGGAAACACCATATATTTT	CASSLRSGTGVTGNTIYF
few	TRBV4-2	.	TRBJ1-1	TGTGCCAGCAGCCGTGGTATTGTGGCTGAAGCTTTCTTT	CASSRGIVAEAFF
many	TRBV4-3	TRBD2	TRBJ2-7	TGCGCCAGCAGCCAACTACTAGCGGGGTTCGGGGAGCAGTACTTC	CASSQLLAGFGEQYF
many	TRBV4-2	.	TRBJ2-3	TGTGCCAGCAGCCAAGAGGGGACGGGGGCTAGCACAGATACGCAGTATTTT	CASSQEGTGASTDTQYF
many	TRBV11-2	TRBD1	TRBJ2-5	TGTGCCAGCAGCTTCGGGACAGCAGAGACCCAGTACTTC	CASSFGTAETQYF
few	TRBV5-1	TRBD1	TRBJ2-3	TGCGCCAGCAGCAGGACAGGGGGCTCTACAGATACGCAGTATTTT	CASSRTGGSTDTQYF
many	TRBV11-1	TRBD2	TRBJ2-3	TGTGCCAGCAGCCCCGGACTAGCGGGGGAAACGCAGTATTTT	CASSPGLAGETQYF
.	TRBV28	TRBD1	TRBJ1-1	TGTGCCAGCAATACGGGACAGACGTACACTGAAGCTTTCTTT	CASNTGQTYTEAFF
many	TRBV28	.	TRBJ1-2	TGTGCCAGCAGTTTATATTCCCTCGGCTACACCTTC	CASSLYSLGYTF
many	TRBV4-2	TRBD1	TRBJ1-2	TGTGCCAGCAGCCAAGACGGGGCAGGGGGCTATGGCTACACCTTC	CASSQDGAGGYGYTF
many	TRBV20-1	TRBD2	TRBJ2-3	TGCAGTGCTACGTATCCGGGACTACCCACAGATACGCAGTATTTT	CSATYPGLPTDTQYF
few	TRBV3-1	TRBD1	TRBJ1-2	TGTGCCAGCAGCCTACCGGGACAGGGGGCTCCTAACTATGGCTACACCTTC	CASSLPGQGAPNYGYTF
many	TRBV20-1	TRBD1	TRBJ1-1	TGCAGTGCTAGGACAGGGGGTTGGGGCACTGAAGCTTTCTTT	CSARTGGWGTEAFF
few	TRBV28	.	TRBJ1-1	TGTGCCAGCAGTTTGGTACAGTCGAACACTGAAGCTTTCTTT	CASSLVQSNTEAFF
many	TRBV19	.	TRBJ2-3	TGTGCCAGTAGTAGGGACATTTTCACAGATACGCAGTATTTT	CASSRDIFTDTQYF
many	TRBV7-3	TRBD1	TRBJ2-3	TGTGCCAGCAGCCCCAGGGGACAGTTCACAGATACGCAGTATTTT	CASSPRGQFTDTQYF
many	TRBV7-6	TRBD2	TRBJ2-3	TGTGCCAGCAGCGGTTGGACTAGCGGGGGGAGCACAGATACGCAGTATTTT	CASSGWTSGGSTDTQYF
.	TRBV2	.	TRBJ1-6	TGTGCCAGCAGTGAAGTTGGGACGGAGGGAAATTCACCCCTCCACTTT	CASSEVGTEGNSPLHF
many	TRBV5-1	TRBD2	TRBJ2-5	TGCGCCAGCAGCTTGGGGACTAGCGGAAGGGAGACCCAGTACTTC	CASSLGTSGRETQYF
many	TRBV13	.	TRBJ1-1	TGTGCCAGCCGCTCGGTCCAAGGAACTGAAGCTTTCTTT	CASRSVQGTEAFF
.	TRBV19	TRBD1	TRBJ2-5	TGTGCCAGTAGTATCGGGACAGGGATATCCACAGAGACCCAGTACTTC	CASSIGTGISTETQYF
few	TRBV24-1	TRBD1	TRBJ2-6	TGTGCCACCAGTGCACTCCGGGACAGGGGGTCTGGGGCCAACGTCCTGACTTTC	CATSALRDRGSGANVLTF
many	TRBV29-1	.	TRBJ1-2	TGCAGCGTTGAAGGCTACACCTTC	CSVEGYTF